This T cell receptor beta chain was captured by sequencing in a study of CD8 T cells in ankylosing spondylitis. The CDR3 runs to 15 residues. V was cut by 6 bases and J by 12 bases, with 24 bases left in between. Germline loops: CDR1 SEHNR, CDR2 FQNEAQ (reference sequence). Using quantitative 5'-RACE with molecular barcodes, the authors made TCR beta libraries. TCRdb passed the 5' RACE reads through MiXCR, listing each CDR3 protein once. This table has roughly 150,000 distinct CDR3 sequences, around a third appearing once. The sample comprised synovial fluid, either unsorted or a sorted T cell fraction (not recorded which). The chain employs TRBV7-9 and TRBJ2-1, with D perhaps matching TRBD2 (6 bases). The receptor comes from a male donor with ankylosing spondylitis. CDR3 in amino acids: CASRASLASPRGQFF. The CDR3, as DNA: TGTGCCAGCAGAGCTTCACTAGCTTCCCCCCGTGGGCAGTTCTTC.